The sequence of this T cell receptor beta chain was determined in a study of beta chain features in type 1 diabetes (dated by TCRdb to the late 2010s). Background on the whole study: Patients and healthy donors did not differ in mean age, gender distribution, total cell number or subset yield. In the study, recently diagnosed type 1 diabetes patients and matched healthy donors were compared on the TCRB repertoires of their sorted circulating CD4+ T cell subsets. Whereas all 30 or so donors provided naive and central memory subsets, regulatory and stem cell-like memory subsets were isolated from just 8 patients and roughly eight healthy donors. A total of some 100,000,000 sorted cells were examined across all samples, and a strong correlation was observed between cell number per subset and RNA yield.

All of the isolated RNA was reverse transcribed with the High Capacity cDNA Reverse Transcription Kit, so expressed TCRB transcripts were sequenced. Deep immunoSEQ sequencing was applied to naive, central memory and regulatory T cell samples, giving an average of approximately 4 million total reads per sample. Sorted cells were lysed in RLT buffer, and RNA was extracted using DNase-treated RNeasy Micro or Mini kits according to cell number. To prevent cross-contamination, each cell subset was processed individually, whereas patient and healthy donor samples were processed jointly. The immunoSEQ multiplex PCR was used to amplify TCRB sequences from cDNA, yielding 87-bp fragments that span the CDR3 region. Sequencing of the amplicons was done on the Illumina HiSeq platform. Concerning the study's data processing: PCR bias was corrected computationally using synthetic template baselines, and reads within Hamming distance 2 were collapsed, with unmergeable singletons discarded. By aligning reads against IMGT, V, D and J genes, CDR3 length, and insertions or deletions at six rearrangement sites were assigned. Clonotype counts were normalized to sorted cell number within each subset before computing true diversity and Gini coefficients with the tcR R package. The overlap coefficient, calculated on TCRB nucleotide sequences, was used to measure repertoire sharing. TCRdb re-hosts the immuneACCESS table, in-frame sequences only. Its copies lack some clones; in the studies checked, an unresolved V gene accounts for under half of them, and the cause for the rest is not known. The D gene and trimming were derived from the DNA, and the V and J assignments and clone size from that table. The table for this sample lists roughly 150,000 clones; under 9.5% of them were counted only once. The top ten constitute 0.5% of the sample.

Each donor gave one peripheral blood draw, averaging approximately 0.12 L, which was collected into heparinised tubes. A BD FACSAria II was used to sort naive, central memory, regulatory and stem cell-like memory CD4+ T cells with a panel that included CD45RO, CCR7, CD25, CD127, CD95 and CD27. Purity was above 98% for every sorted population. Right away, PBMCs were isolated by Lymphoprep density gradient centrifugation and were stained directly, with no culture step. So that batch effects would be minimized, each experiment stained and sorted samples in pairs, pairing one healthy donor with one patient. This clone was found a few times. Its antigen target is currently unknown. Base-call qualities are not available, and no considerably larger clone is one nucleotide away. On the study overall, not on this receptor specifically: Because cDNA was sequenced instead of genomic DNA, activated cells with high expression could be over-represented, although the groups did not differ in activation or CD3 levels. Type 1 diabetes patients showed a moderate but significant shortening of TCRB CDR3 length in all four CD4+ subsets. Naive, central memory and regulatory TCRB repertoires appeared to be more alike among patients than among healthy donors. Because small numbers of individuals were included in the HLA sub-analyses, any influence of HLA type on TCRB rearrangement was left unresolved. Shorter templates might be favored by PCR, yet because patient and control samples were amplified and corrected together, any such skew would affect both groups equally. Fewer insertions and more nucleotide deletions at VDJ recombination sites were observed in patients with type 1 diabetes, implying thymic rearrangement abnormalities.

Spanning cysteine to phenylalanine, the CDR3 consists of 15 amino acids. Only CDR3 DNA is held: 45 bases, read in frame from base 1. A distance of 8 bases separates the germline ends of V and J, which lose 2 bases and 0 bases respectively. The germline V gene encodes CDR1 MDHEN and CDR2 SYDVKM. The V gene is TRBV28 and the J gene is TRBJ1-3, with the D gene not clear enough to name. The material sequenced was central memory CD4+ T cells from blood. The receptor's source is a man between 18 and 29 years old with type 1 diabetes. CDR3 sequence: CASSLRESSGNTIYF. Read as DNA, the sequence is TGTGCCAGCAGTTTACGGGAGAGCTCTGGAAACACCATATATTTT. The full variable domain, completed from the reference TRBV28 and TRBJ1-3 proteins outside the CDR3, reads DVKVTQSSRYLVKRTGEKVFLECVQDMDHENMFWYRQDPGLGLRLIYFSYDVKMKEKGDIPEGYSVSREKKERFSLILESASTNQTSMYLCASSLRESSGNTIYFGEGSWLTVV.